These 16 T cell receptor beta chains originate from one sample sequenced in a study of spatial heterogeneity in lung cancer. In TCRdb, the 5' RACE reads were re-called with MiXCR into one record per CDR3 protein. The sample holds tens of thousands of distinct CDR3 sequences, 12% seen once. Time point indicated: sample taken at primary tumor resection. Unsorted whole RNA from tumor, nontumor lung or frozen PBMC underwent sequencing. This specimen was PBMCs, taken at surgery. The source is a female donor with early-stage non-small cell lung cancer.

This clonotype came up many times. The chain employs TRBV20-1 and TRBJ2-3; no reliable D call. Germline V gives CDR1 DFQATT, CDR2 SNEGSKA (reference sequence). Trimming stripped 5 bases from V and 3 bases from J, with 9 bases between. The CDR3 spans 12 residues. CDR3 coding DNA: TGCAGTGCTGTAGGCGATACAGATACGCAGTATTTT. This translates into CSAVGDTDTQYF.

This clonotype was counted at least ten times. The chain employs TRBV19 and TRBJ1-1; D call uncertain. V dropped 8 bases and J dropped 0 bases, with 4 bases sitting between them. The CDR3 consists of 11 residues. CDR1 is LNHDA, CDR2 SQIVND, per germline (reference sequence). The CDR3 nucleotides read TGTGCCAGTCTGATGAACACTGAAGCTTTCTTT. Protein: CASLMNTEAFF.

This clonotype has a handful of counts. This chain joins TRBV7-2 and TRBJ2-5; D unresolved. Germline V gene lookup returns CDR1 SGHTA and CDR2 FQGNSA. Between the trimmed V and J ends, which lost 4 bases and 7 bases, there was a span of 13 bases. This CDR3 contains 13 residues. The CDR3 DNA reads TGTGCCAGCAGCTCGACCCCGACCGGGACCCAGTACTTC. It is translated as CASSSTPTGTQYF.

There are many counts of this clonotype. The chain uses TRBV6-2 or TRBV6-3 and TRBJ2-1; D perhaps matches TRBD1 (5 bases). The V end was cut by 5 bases, the J end by 10 bases, with 9 bases between. The CDR3 length is 11 residues. Germline values: CDR1 MNHEY, CDR2 SVGEGT. CDR3 DNA sequence: TGTGCCAGCAGTCAGGGCGGAGAGCAGTTCTTC. Residues: CASSQGGEQFF.

The chain carries TRBV7-8 and TRBJ1-2; 7 positions agree with TRBD1. The CDR3 is made up of 14 amino acids. Germline lookup yields CDR1 SGHVS and CDR2 FQNEAQ. V gave up 3 bases and J gave up 8 bases; unmatched junction bases: 9. This chain's CDR3 is CASSFQTGAGGYTF. CDR3 bases: TGTGCCAGCAGCTTCCAAACAGGGGCGGGAGGCTACACCTTC.

This clonotype was recorded only once. V is TRBV5-4 and J is TRBJ1-2; D is perhaps TRBD1 (5 bases). V gave up 0 bases and J gave up 4 bases, with 10 bases separating them. This CDR3 region has 14 residues. Germline CDR1 reads SGHNT; CDR2 reads YYREEE (reference sequence). CDR3 residues: CASSLGDAFYGYTF. In DNA form, the CDR3 reads TGTGCCAGCAGCTTGGGGGACGCCTTCTATGGCTACACCTTC. Variable domain in full (rest from reference TRBV5-4 and TRBJ1-2): ETGVTQSPTHLIKTRGQQVTLRCSSQSGHNTVSWYQQALGQGPQFIFQYYREEENGRGNFPPRFSGLQFPNYSSELNVNALELDDSALYLCASSLGDAFYGYTFGSGTRLTVV.

This clonotype was found a few times. This rearrangement joins TRBV2 to TRBJ2-1; 7 positions match TRBD1. Trimming removed 7 bases from V and 2 bases from J; junction bases left unmatched: 8. In germline, CDR1 is SNHLY, CDR2 FYNNEI. The CDR3 has 15 amino acids. The CDR3 region has the DNA TGTGCCAGCAATTTACCGACAGGGCCCTACAATGAGCAGTTCTTC. Amino acid sequence: CASNLPTGPYNEQFF.

This rearrangement joins TRBV6-1 to TRBJ2-3, with 12 bases lining up with TRBD2. The V segment lost 0 bases and the J segment 2 bases; nucleotides outside the gene matches: 3. CDR1 and CDR2 from the germline V gene are MNHNS and SASEGT. The CDR3 has 17 residues. The CDR3 here is CASSEAWTSGNTDTQYF. The CDR3 bases are TGTGCCAGCAGTGAAGCGTGGACTAGCGGGAACACAGATACGCAGTATTTT.

This clonotype was seen only a few times. The genes are TRBV5-1 and TRBJ1-1; D is ambiguous. The CDR3 is 16 amino acids. V lost 4 bases and J 1 base, leaving 17 bases between the germline ends. Germline lookup yields CDR1 SGHRS and CDR2 YFSETQ. This CDR3 is CASSRPPGNQNTEAFF. Here the CDR3 DNA reads TGCGCCAGCAGCCGCCCCCCGGGGAACCAGAACACTGAAGCTTTCTTT.

The sample holds many counts of this clonotype. The CDR3 protein is CSVTQGRALGDTQYF. DNA for the CDR3: TGCAGCGTCACGCAGGGGCGGGCTCTGGGCGATACGCAGTATTTT. This chain links TRBV29-1 with TRBJ2-3, with D maybe TRBD1 (6 bases). V lost 6 bases, J lost 6 bases, and 22 bases lay in between. CDR1 and CDR2 from the germline V gene are SQVTM and ANQGSEA. The CDR3 spans 15 residues.

This clonotype was picked up many times. The V gene is TRBV5-5, the J gene TRBJ2-3, with D tentatively TRBD1 (5 bases). The germline V gene has CDR1 SGHKS and CDR2 YYEKEE (reference sequence). Trimming removed 0 bases at V and 4 bases at J, with 12 bases between. The CDR3 runs 15 residues. CDR3 DNA sequence: TGTGCCAGCAGCTTGGCCCCCCAGGGTGCAGATACGCAGTATTTT. Translated, it gives CASSLAPQGADTQYF.

This clonotype has only a few counts. The chain has TRBV5-5 and TRBJ2-5, with 13 bases fitting TRBD2. The CDR3 runs to 17 residues. Germline V gene data show CDR1 as SGHKS and CDR2 as YYEKEE (reference sequence). V was pared by 3 bases and J by 1 base, with 6 bases of the junction left unmatched. The CDR3 protein is CASSSIRTSGSQETQYF. CDR3 nucleotide sequence: TGTGCCAGCAGCTCTATCAGGACTAGCGGGAGCCAAGAGACCCAGTACTTC.

This clonotype has a handful of counts. The rearrangement uses TRBV3-1 and TRBJ2-3; TRBD1 agrees at 8 bases. This CDR3 has 17 residues. Looked up from germline, CDR1 is LGHDT and CDR2 is YNNKEL (reference sequence). The V segment lost 2 bases and the J segment 2 bases; nucleotides outside the gene matches: 9. CDR3 sequence (DNA): TGTGCCAGCAGCCAACTAGCTCCGGGACAGGACACAGATACGCAGTATTTT. This codes for CASSQLAPGQDTDTQYF.

Ten or more counts support this clonotype. This chain links TRBV7-6 with TRBJ2-2; D gene unclear. This CDR3 has 15 residues. CDR1 is SGHVS and CDR2 is FNYEAQ in the germline V gene. The germline V and J ends were trimmed by 5 bases and 6 bases, with 16 bases remaining between them. CDR3 in amino acids: CASSLGPHGAGELFF. The CDR3 DNA reads as TGTGCCAGCAGCCTAGGTCCCCACGGCGCCGGGGAGCTGTTTTTT. The full variable domain, its missing parts supplied by reference TRBV7-6 and TRBJ2-2, is GAGVSQSPRYKVTKRGQDVALRCDPISGHVSLYWYRQALGQGPEFLTYFNYEAQQDKSGLPNDRFSAERPEGSISTLTIQRTEQRDSAMYRCASSLGPHGAGELFFGEGSRLTVL.

This clonotype was detected a few times. The rearrangement links TRBV6-1 to TRBJ1-1; D remains unclear. The germline V and J ends were trimmed by 1 base and 0 bases, with 3 bases remaining between them. CDR1 MNHNS and CDR2 SASEGT come from the germline V gene. There are 13 residues in the CDR3. The CDR3 here is CASSEVLNTEAFF. The CDR3, as DNA: TGTGCCAGCAGTGAAGTCCTGAACACTGAAGCTTTCTTT.

The J gene is TRBJ2-1, the V gene TRBV6-5, with D possibly TRBD2 on 6 matching bases. Germline CDR1 and CDR2: MNHEY and SVGAGI. The CDR3 is 15 amino acids. Trimming took off 7 bases at V and 4 bases at J, with 17 bases between the two ends. The CDR3 spells CASKESGLKYNEQFF. CDR3 DNA sequence: TGTGCCAGCAAGGAGTCGGGACTTAAATACAATGAGCAGTTCTTC.